Listed below are T cell receptor beta chains from one sample, sequenced in a study of vaccination and CD4 T cells after COVID-19. TCRdb re-called the PCR reads with MiXCR, one entry per CDR3 protein. There are more than 10,000 distinct CDR3 sequences in the sample; around 45% occur only once, and roughly 9.2% lies in the top ten. Their cognate antigens are unknown. The sample here was CD4+ T cells from blood, cultured in vitro, taken after SARS-CoV-2 vaccination. The receptor source for this set is a human donor who had recovered from COVID-19. Each CDR3 is given with its conserved first and last residue. Each record gives: clone size, V gene, J gene, D gene, CDR3 protein, CDR3 DNA. The D gene is left open where the match is weak. The listing skips clone size in some rows; elsewhere it reads once, few, many or a size class.

>-|TRBV23-1|TRBJ2-5|TRBD1
CASTLRGLVRETQYF
TGCGCCAGCACGCTCAGGGGGCTGGTTAGAGAGACCCAGTACTTC
>few|TRBV6-1|TRBJ2-5|-
CASRPSGTEETQYF
TGTGCCAGCAGGCCCAGCGGTACAGAAGAGACCCAGTACTTC
>-|TRBV7-2|TRBJ1-2|-
CASSQGRGLGYGYTF
TGTGCCAGCAGCCAGGGGCGGGGGCTGGGCTATGGCTACACCTTC
>-|TRBV19|TRBJ1-1|TRBD1
CASRTTGGRTEAFF
TGTGCCAGTAGAACGACAGGGGGCCGTACTGAAGCTTTCTTT
>-|TRBV19|TRBJ1-5|TRBD1
CASSMEGQGGQPQHF
TGTGCCAGTAGTATGGAGGGACAGGGAGGCCAGCCCCAGCATTTT
>few|TRBV20-1|TRBJ1-2|TRBD1
CSARDRTGGMSGYTF
TGCAGTGCTAGAGATCGAACAGGGGGTATGAGCGGCTACACCTTC
>-|TRBV7-2|TRBJ2-7|TRBD1
CASSLGTGSHEQYF
TGTGCCAGCAGCCTAGGGACAGGGTCTCACGAGCAGTACTTC
>-|TRBV19|TRBJ2-7|TRBD2
CASSPRASGGEQYF
TGTGCCAGTAGTCCGAGGGCTAGCGGTGGGGAGCAGTACTTC
>few|TRBV24-1|TRBJ2-1|-
CATSDTGSPYNEQFF
TGTGCCACCAGTGATACCGGGAGTCCCTACAATGAGCAGTTCTTC
>-|TRBV11-3|TRBJ2-6|-
CASSLDGWSGANVLTF
TGTGCCAGCAGCTTAGATGGGTGGAGTGGGGCCAACGTCCTGACTTTC
>few|TRBV24-1|TRBJ1-5|-
CATSDGNQPQHF
TGTGCCACCAGTGATGGGAATCAGCCCCAGCATTTT
>-|TRBV19|TRBJ1-2|TRBD1
CASSMTGGEVGYTF
TGTGCCAGTAGTATGACAGGGGGCGAAGTTGGCTACACCTTC
>-|TRBV12-3/TRBV12-4|TRBJ1-1|-
CASSLIQDTEAFF
TGTGCCAGCAGCCTTATCCAGGACACTGAAGCTTTCTTT
>-|TRBV11-2|TRBJ1-5|-
CASSLGQGQNQPQHF
TGTGCCAGCAGCTTAGGGCAGGGACAAAATCAGCCCCAGCATTTT
>once|TRBV10-2|TRBJ2-7|-
CASRGTGTYEQYF
TGTGCCAGCAGGGGGACTGGAACCTACGAGCAGTACTTC
>-|TRBV6-2/TRBV6-3|TRBJ1-6|-
CASSYVHDNSPLHF
TGTGCCAGCAGTTACGTCCACGATAATTCACCCCTCCACTTT
>-|TRBV6-7|TRBJ1-3|-
CASSGGRRNTIYF
TGTGCCAGCAGTGGTGGACGCCGAAACACCATATATTTT
>few|TRBV25-1|TRBJ1-5|-
CASRANPAESPQHF
TGTGCCAGCAGAGCTAACCCCGCCGAGTCGCCCCAGCATTTT
>few|TRBV7-9|TRBJ1-2|-
CASSLEGDYGYTF
TGTGCCAGCAGCTTAGAGGGGGACTATGGCTACACCTTC
>-|TRBV7-2|TRBJ2-1|TRBD1
CASSSVPVRGTGVYNEQFF
TGTGCCAGCAGCTCAGTTCCGGTTCGAGGGACAGGGGTTTACAATGAGCAGTTCTTC
>-|TRBV9|TRBJ2-7|-
CASSVGGDSYEQYF
TGTGCCAGCAGCGTAGGGGGGGACTCCTACGAGCAGTACTTC
>-|TRBV5-1|TRBJ1-1|-
CASSLAQGANTEAFF
TGCGCCAGCAGCTTAGCCCAGGGAGCGAACACTGAAGCTTTCTTT
>-|TRBV7-3|TRBJ2-2|-
CASSATGPRAGELFF
TGTGCCAGCAGCGCCACAGGGCCCCGGGCCGGGGAGCTGTTTTTT
>few|TRBV11-3|TRBJ1-1|-
CASSSKTEAFF
TGTGCCAGCAGCTCGAAGACTGAAGCTTTCTTT
>-|TRBV20-1|TRBJ2-3|-
CSARPTTDTQYF
TGCAGTGCTAGACCCACGACAGATACGCAGTATTTT
>-|TRBV19|TRBJ2-7|TRBD1
CATSQGWDSNEQYF
TGTGCCACCTCACAGGGGTGGGATTCTAACGAGCAGTACTTC
>few|TRBV6-2/TRBV6-3|TRBJ2-5|-
CANSQTRPETQYF
TGTGCCAACAGCCAAACCCGCCCAGAGACCCAGTACTTC
>few|TRBV20-1|TRBJ1-2|-
CSAITQGRAEGYTF
TGCAGTGCTATTACTCAGGGGAGGGCGGAGGGCTACACCTTC
>few|TRBV10-3|TRBJ1-5|-
CAMAQGPNQPQHF
TGTGCCATGGCACAGGGACCTAATCAGCCCCAGCATTTT
>-|TRBV5-4|TRBJ2-7|-
CASSLGLGEQYF
TGTGCCAGCAGCTTGGGGCTGGGGGAGCAGTACTTC
>-|TRBV7-2|TRBJ1-2|-
CASSLNPGTENGYTF
TGTGCCAGCAGCCTGAATCCCGGGACGGAAAATGGCTACACCTTC
>few|TRBV27|TRBJ1-3|TRBD1
CASRMTGHSGNTIYF
TGTGCCAGCCGGATGACAGGGCACTCTGGAAACACCATATATTTT
>-|TRBV19|TRBJ1-3|-
CASSIRSGSSGNTIYF
TGTGCCAGTAGTATCCGCAGTGGCAGCTCTGGAAACACCATATATTTT
>-|TRBV2|TRBJ1-2|-
CASSEGRGNGYTF
TGTGCCAGCAGTGAAGGGCGGGGGAATGGCTACACCTTC
>-|TRBV6-5|TRBJ2-3|-
CASSYSIGTSTDTQYF
TGTGCCAGCAGTTACTCGATCGGAACTAGCACAGATACGCAGTATTTT
>-|TRBV12-5|TRBJ2-7|-
CASGSTEYF
TGTGCTAGTGGTTCAACCGAGTACTTC
>few|TRBV27|TRBJ2-5|TRBD2
CASSGLRSGRPLQETQYF
TGTGCCAGCAGTGGACTCAGGAGCGGGAGACCCTTACAAGAGACCCAGTACTTC
>few|TRBV20-1|TRBJ2-5|-
CSARAGQETQYF
TGCAGTGCTAGAGCAGGGCAAGAGACCCAGTACTTC
>-|TRBV3-1|TRBJ2-7|TRBD2
CASSAEASGRQYF
TGTGCCAGCAGTGCCGAGGCTAGCGGGAGGCAGTACTTC
>-|TRBV28|TRBJ2-7|TRBD2
CASSLPLAGEEYF
TGTGCCAGCAGCCTCCCCCTAGCGGGAGAAGAGTACTTC
>few|TRBV28|TRBJ1-5|-
CASRLGVSKGNQPQHF
TGTGCCAGCCGCCTAGGAGTTTCTAAGGGCAATCAGCCCCAGCATTTT
>-|TRBV11-2|TRBJ1-5|-
CASSLDRGGNQPQHF
TGTGCCAGCAGCTTAGATCGAGGAGGCAATCAGCCCCAGCATTTT
>-|TRBV14|TRBJ2-7|-
CASSPEAGYEQYF
TGTGCCAGCAGCCCTGAGGCCGGGTACGAGCAGTACTTC
>-|TRBV12-3/TRBV12-4|TRBJ1-5|-
CASSLALRDQPQHF
TGTGCCAGCAGTTTAGCGCTGCGGGATCAGCCCCAGCATTTT
>-|TRBV15|TRBJ1-1|TRBD1
CATSTRTTGVGAFF
TGTGCCACCAGCACCCGGACAACAGGGGTTGGCGCTTTCTTT
>few|TRBV7-9|TRBJ2-3|TRBD2
CASSLAGRGADTQYF
TGTGCCAGCAGCTTAGCGGGGCGGGGGGCAGATACGCAGTATTTT
>-|TRBV20-1|TRBJ1-2|-
CSARRTVQSGGYTF
TGCAGTGCAAGAAGGACTGTCCAATCCGGTGGCTACACCTTC
>-|TRBV27|TRBJ1-2|-
CASRPQWGMGGYTF
TGTGCCAGCAGACCCCAGTGGGGTATGGGTGGCTACACCTTC
>-|TRBV24-1|TRBJ2-7|TRBD2
CATSSSSGRAIGNEQYF
TGTGCCACCAGTAGCTCTAGCGGGAGGGCCATCGGAAACGAGCAGTACTTC
>-|TRBV28|TRBJ2-1|TRBD2
CASSKLAGGTYNEQFF
TGTGCCAGCAGTAAACTAGCGGGAGGGACCTACAATGAGCAGTTCTTC
>few|TRBV5-6|TRBJ1-6|-
CASSWGGVSANSPLHF
TGTGCCAGCAGCTGGGGAGGGGTATCGGCGAATTCACCCCTCCACTTT
>-|TRBV7-2|TRBJ2-5|TRBD2
CASSSDGGGLEKTQYF
TGTGCCAGCAGCTCCGACGGCGGGGGATTAGAGAAGACCCAGTACTTC
>-|TRBV27|TRBJ1-2|-
CASSSAGRENYGYTF
TGTGCCAGCAGCTCCGCCGGCAGGGAGAACTATGGCTACACCTTC
>-|TRBV2|TRBJ2-2|TRBD1
CASRDRGGDTGELFF
TGTGCCAGCAGAGACAGGGGGGGCGACACCGGGGAGCTGTTTTTT
>few|TRBV23-1|TRBJ1-5|TRBD1
CASSQGPGGFNQPQHF
TGCGCCAGCAGTCAAGGCCCAGGGGGGTTCAATCAGCCCCAGCATTTT